The entry that follows covers one T cell receptor (beta chain) sequence. The data were taken from a study of T cell responses to AZD1222 COVID-19 vaccine. V lost 0 bases and J 4 bases, leaving 9 bases between the germline ends. Germline-derived CDR1 and CDR2 are LGHNA and YSLEER. The CDR3 spans 14 residues. TCRdb's table, derived via immunoSEQ multiplex PCR, lists solely in-frame clones and lacks some. The sample lists roughly 170,000 clones, around 90% seen once, with more than 0.4% in the top ten. The specimen comprised peripheral blood, sampled on day 0 of AZD1222 vaccination. The chain employs TRBV4-3 and TRBJ2-5; D not resolved. The receptor comes from an adult in good health. DNA for the CDR3: TGCGCCAGCAGCCAAGATCGGCAGCGAGAGACCCAGTACTTC. Amino acid sequence: CASSQDRQRETQYF.